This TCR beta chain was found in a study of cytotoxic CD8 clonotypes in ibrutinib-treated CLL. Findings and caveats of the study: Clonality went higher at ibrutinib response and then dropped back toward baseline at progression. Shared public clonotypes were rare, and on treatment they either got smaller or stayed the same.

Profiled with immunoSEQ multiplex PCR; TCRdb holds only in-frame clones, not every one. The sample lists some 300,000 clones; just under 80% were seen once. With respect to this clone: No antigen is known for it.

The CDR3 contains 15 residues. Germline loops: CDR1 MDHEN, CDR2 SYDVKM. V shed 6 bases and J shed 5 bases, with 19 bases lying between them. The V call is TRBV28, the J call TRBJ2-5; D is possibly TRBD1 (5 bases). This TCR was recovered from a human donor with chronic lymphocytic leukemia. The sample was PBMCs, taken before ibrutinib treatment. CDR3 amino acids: CASSAPRAHGETQYF. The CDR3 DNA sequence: TGTGCCAGCAGCGCCCCCAGGGCCCACGGGGAGACCCAGTACTTC.